Below are 28 T cell receptor beta chains sequenced from a single sample in a study of T-cell reconstitution after alpha-beta-depleted transplantation in children. Researchers prepared the TCRbeta library using unique molecular identifiers, the study reports. TCRdb reanalysed the PCR reads using MiXCR and keeps one entry per CDR3 protein. The table has some 840,000 distinct CDR3 sequences, 15% to 20% seen once. Here the sequenced sample was PBMCs, mostly from graft donor cells, taken 360 days after TCRalphabeta/CD19-depleted stem cell transplant. These receptors originate from a male patient aged 10 to 17 who had a stem cell transplant for acute lymphoblastic leukemia, so the T cells may come from the graft donor.

This chain links TRBV20-1 with TRBJ2-7; the D is unclear. The V gene lost 3 bases and the J gene lost 2 bases, with 14 bases spanning the gap. There are 14 residues in the CDR3. Per the germline V gene, CDR1 is DFQATT and CDR2 is SNEGSKA (reference sequence). The chain's CDR3 is CSASVSVNPYEQYF. The CDR3 coding sequence is TGCAGTGCTAGTGTCTCCGTAAACCCCTACGAGCAGTACTTC.

This clonotype was seen many times. The CDR3 reads CASSKEGSYNEQFF. The CDR3 DNA is TGTGCCAGTAGCAAGGAGGGCTCCTACAATGAGCAGTTCTTC. The chain links TRBV19 to TRBJ2-1, with D possibly matching TRBD2 (6 bases). The CDR3 is 14 residues long. Trimming shortened V by 6 bases and J by 0 bases, and 9 bases separated the two germline ends. CDR1 is LNHDA, CDR2 SQIVND, per germline (reference sequence).

This clonotype has more than one count but fewer than ten. This rearrangement joins TRBV2 to TRBJ1-5; D is uncertain. V lost 2 bases and J 6 bases, leaving 2 bases between the germline ends. Germline V gene lookup returns CDR1 SNHLY and CDR2 FYNNEI. CDR3 size: 11 residues. The CDR3 nucleotides read TGTGCCAGCAGTGAAAGTCAGCCCCAGCATTTT. Translation: CASSESQPQHF.

In this sample, this clonotype turned up a few times. The chain links TRBV5-1 to TRBJ2-3, with D uncertain. The ends were cut back, 0 bases at V and 0 bases at J, with 11 bases in the middle. Germline V CDR1 and CDR2: SGHRS, YFSETQ. This CDR3 comprises 16 residues. This chain's CDR3 is CASSLDPPGSTDTQYF. In nucleotides, the CDR3 is TGCGCCAGCAGCTTGGATCCCCCCGGGAGCACAGATACGCAGTATTTT.

There are a few counts of this clonotype. The rearrangement uses TRBV7-2 and TRBJ2-5, with 7 bases matching TRBD2. The CDR3 loop spans 16 amino acids. Germline CDR1 reads SGHTA; CDR2 reads FQGNSA. V lost 0 bases to trimming and J lost 4 bases; unmatched junction nucleotides: 8. This CDR3 reads CASSLASRAGAETQYF. The CDR3 DNA reads TGTGCCAGCAGCTTAGCATCGAGGGCGGGAGCAGAGACCCAGTACTTC.

This chain connects TRBV14 to TRBJ2-2; 7 bases align to TRBD1. Germline V gene data show CDR1 as SGHDN and CDR2 as FVKESK. V dropped 3 bases and J dropped 4; count of bases not matched to a gene: 5. This CDR3 region has 15 residues. This chain's CDR3 is CASSHKGACTGELFF. The DNA for the CDR3 is TGTGCCAGCAGCCATAAGGGGGCATGCACCGGGGAGCTGTTTTTT.

The V gene is TRBV5-1, the J gene TRBJ2-3; the D gene is possibly TRBD2 (5 bases). The V gene lost 6 bases and the J gene lost 2 bases, with 16 bases spanning the gap. Looked up from germline, CDR1 is SGHRS and CDR2 is YFSETQ. The CDR3 runs 15 residues. The CDR3 DNA is TGCGCCAGCACGGGGTCGACCCACTCCACAGATACGCAGTATTTT. Translated, it gives CASTGSTHSTDTQYF.

In its sample, this clonotype was seen a few times. The chain has TRBV7-2 and TRBJ2-3; weak D call: TRBD2 (6 bases). The CDR3 has 16 residues. Germline CDR1 is SGHTA and CDR2 is FQGNSA. V was pared by 3 bases and J by 0 bases, with 13 bases between. Here the CDR3 reads CASSLMGTLSTDTQYF. The DNA for the CDR3 is TGTGCCAGCAGCTTGATGGGGACTCTAAGCACAGATACGCAGTATTTT.

The sample holds a few counts of this clonotype. The V call is TRBV5-1, the J call TRBJ2-1; 14 bases line up with TRBD2. V dropped 2 bases and J dropped 14; count of bases not matched to a gene: 9. Per germline, CDR1 SGHRS and CDR2 YFSETQ. This CDR3 is built from 15 residues. CDR3: CASSLPGLAGDKKFF. CDR3 DNA sequence: TGCGCCAGCAGCTTACCGGGACTAGCGGGAGATAAGAAGTTCTTC. Together with reference TRBV5-1 and TRBJ2-1, the CDR3 gives the full variable domain: KAGVTQTPRYLIKTRGQQVTLSCSPISGHRSVSWYQQTPGQGLQFLFEYFSETQRNKGNFPGRFSGRQFSNSRSEMNVSTLELGDSALYLCASSLPGLAGDKKFFGPGTRLTVL.

The sample holds a few counts of this clonotype. This chain uses TRBV2 with TRBJ2-3; 10 positions agree with TRBD2. V trimming: 6 bases; J trimming: 2 bases; junction bases outside the gene matches: 8. The CDR3 runs to 16 residues. The germline gives CDR1 SNHLY, CDR2 FYNNEI. The CDR3 region is CASSPGTSVITDTQYF. DNA for the CDR3: TGTGCCAGCAGCCCCGGGACTAGCGTCATCACAGATACGCAGTATTTT.

CDR3: CASSQARVLGSYEQYF. CDR3 bases: TGTGCCAGCAGCCAAGCCAGGGTACTTGGCTCCTACGAGCAGTACTTC. The chain couples TRBV4-2 to TRBJ2-7, with a tentative D call TRBD1 (5 bases). The CDR3 has 16 residues. V was shortened by 1 base and J by 0 bases, with 13 bases between the two germline ends. The V gene's germline CDR1 is LGHNA and CDR2 YNFKEQ.

This clonotype has only a few counts. The chain employs TRBV7-9 and TRBJ2-3; TRBD1 aligns across 8 bases. The germline gives CDR1 SEHNR, CDR2 FQNEAQ (reference sequence). The CDR3 totals 15 residues. The J segment lost 2 bases and the V segment lost 3 bases, leaving 4 bases of the junction unmatched. The CDR3 bases are TGTGCCAGCAGCTTTGGACAGGGCCCCACAGATACGCAGTATTTT. This translates into CASSFGQGPTDTQYF.

The chain has TRBV12-3 or TRBV12-4 and TRBJ2-3, with TRBD2 matching 11 bases. V gave up 5 bases and J gave up 6 bases; unmatched junction bases: 10. This CDR3 region has 16 residues. The CDR3 DNA is TGTGCCAGCAGTCTAGAAGGTAGCGGGAGGGGCGATACGCAGTATTTT. It specifies CASSLEGSGRGDTQYF.

V and J are TRBV24-1 and TRBJ2-2, with D possibly being TRBD1 (6 bases). Germline CDR1 is KGHDR and CDR2 is SFDVKD. The CDR3 sequence is 15 residues long. Deletions cut 3 bases from V and 5 bases from J, with 12 bases between. CDR3 protein: CATSDPQGRTGELFF. The CDR3 DNA follows: TGTGCCACCAGTGATCCACAGGGCCGTACCGGGGAGCTGTTTTTT.

This clonotype has only a few counts. The chain is built from TRBV7-9 and TRBJ2-7; D call uncertain. The CDR3 totals 15 residues. Per the germline V gene, CDR1 is SEHNR and CDR2 is FQNEAQ (reference sequence). Trimming removed 5 bases at V and 5 bases at J, with 19 bases between. The CDR3 DNA reads TGTGCCAGCAGCCCTTTCTCTAGTGTCTACAACGAGCAGTACTTC. It specifies CASSPFSSVYNEQYF.

This sequence joins TRBV11-2 and TRBJ2-2; D is uncertain. The germline CDR1 and CDR2 sequences are SGHAT and FQNNGV. Trimming took off 6 bases at V and 1 base at J, with 12 bases between the two ends. The CDR3 is 15 amino acids. Written as DNA, the CDR3 is TGTGCCAGCAGTTATGCGAGACTGAACACCGGGGAGCTGTTTTTT. Its translation: CASSYARLNTGELFF.

This chain uses TRBV27 with TRBJ2-2; TRBD2 matches at 7 bases. The CDR3 is 19 amino acids. Trimming cost V 6 bases and J 3 bases; bases outside gene matches: 19. Germline loops: CDR1 MNHEY, CDR2 SMNVEV (reference sequence). The DNA of the CDR3 is TGTGCCAGCAGAAGTTCCCTAGCGGCGGAGAAGCGGGACACCGGGGAGCTGTTTTTT. This codes for CASRSSLAAEKRDTGELFF.

This clonotype was counted between two and nine times. The genes are TRBV12-3 or TRBV12-4 and TRBJ1-6, with D unclear. V was pared by 6 bases and J by 5 bases, with 17 bases between. The CDR3 runs 16 residues. This CDR3 reads CASRAQVRVDNSPLHF. In DNA, the CDR3 is TGTGCCAGCAGGGCCCAGGTCCGGGTAGATAATTCACCCCTCCACTTT.

In this sample, this clonotype turned up a few times. The chain uses TRBV18 and TRBJ2-5; D remains unclear. The germline V and J ends were trimmed by 5 bases and 3 bases, with 7 bases remaining between them. This CDR3 is 12 amino acids long. CDR1 is KGHSH, CDR2 LQKENI, per germline. DNA for the CDR3: TGTGCCAGCTCAGGATCCAAAGAGACCCAGTACTTC. This sequence encodes CASSGSKETQYF. The entire variable domain, with the rest obtained from reference TRBV18 and TRBJ2-5, is as follows: NAGVMQNPRHLVRRRGQEARLRCSPMKGHSHVYWYRQLPEEGLKFMVYLQKENIIDESGMPKERFSAEFPKEGPSILRIQQVVRGDSAAYFCASSGSKETQYFGPGTRLLVL.

DNA of the CDR3: TGTGCCAGCAGCTTAGGTCCAGCGGGAAAGGACAATGAGCAGTTCTTC. Its translation is CASSLGPAGKDNEQFF. The chain uses TRBV7-9 and TRBJ2-1, with 7 nucleotides matching TRBD2. The germline V gene has CDR1 SEHNR and CDR2 FQNEAQ (reference sequence). With V trimmed by 1 base and J by 5 bases, 8 bases remained unmatched. The CDR3 loop spans 16 amino acids.

In this sample, this clonotype turned up a few times. The chain employs TRBV27 and TRBJ2-3; the D call may be TRBD1 or TRBD2 (6 bases each). The CDR3 has 18 residues. CDR1 MNHEY and CDR2 SMNVEV come from the germline V gene (reference sequence). Trimming removed 2 bases from V and 3 bases from J, with 21 bases in between. Here the CDR3 reads CASSLIGGGLVGTDTQYF. The CDR3 DNA reads as TGTGCCAGCAGTTTAATAGGTGGGGGGCTAGTCGGAACAGATACGCAGTATTTT.

The chain recombines TRBV7-2 with TRBJ2-7, with 10 nucleotides matching TRBD2. From germline, CDR1 is SGHTA and CDR2 FQGNSA. The CDR3 runs to 15 residues. The trim removed 4 bases at V and 3 bases at J, leaving 6 bases unmatched. CDR3 sequence: CASSSLAGRFYEQYF. DNA of the CDR3: TGTGCCAGCAGCTCACTAGCGGGAAGATTCTACGAGCAGTACTTC.

This clonotype has more than one count but fewer than ten. The chain recombines TRBV3-1 with TRBJ1-2; D ambiguous. CDR1 and CDR2 (germline): LGHDT, YNNKEL (reference sequence). V was trimmed by 3 bases and J by 4 bases, leaving 9 bases between them. CDR3 length equals 13 residues. The CDR3 protein is CASSHASTYGYTF. Written as DNA, the CDR3 is TGTGCCAGCAGCCATGCCTCGACCTATGGCTACACCTTC.

J is TRBJ1-5 and V is TRBV30; TRBD1 agrees at 7 bases. CDR1 is GTSNPN, CDR2 SVGIG, per germline (reference sequence). This CDR3 region has 13 residues. The J segment lost 4 bases and the V segment lost 6 bases, leaving 6 bases of the junction unmatched. The CDR3 coding sequence is TGTGCCTGTAAGGGACAGCTAAATCAGCCCCAGCATTTT. Translation gives CACKGQLNQPQHF.

CDR3 sequence: CASSIENGIGEQFF. The CDR3 coding sequence is TGTGCCAGTAGTATAGAGAACGGGATCGGTGAGCAGTTCTTC. The chain recombines TRBV19 with TRBJ2-1; TRBD2 is a possible D gene (5 bases). The V gene's germline CDR1 is LNHDA and CDR2 SQIVND (reference sequence). The CDR3 consists of 14 residues. V gave up 0 bases and J gave up 9 bases, with 12 bases separating them. Together with reference TRBV19 and TRBJ2-1, the CDR3 gives the full variable domain: DGGITQSPKYLFRKEGQNVTLSCEQNLNHDAMYWYRQDPGQGLRLIYYSQIVNDFQKGDIAEGYSVSREKKESFPLTVTSAQKNPTAFYLCASSIENGIGEQFFGPGTRLTVL.

This clonotype was picked up a small number of times. DNA for the CDR3: TGTGCCAGCTCACCACTCGGACTACTCTTTGGGCCAGATACGCAGTATTTT. Protein product: CASSPLGLLFGPDTQYF. The chain couples TRBV18 to TRBJ2-3, with D tentatively TRBD2 (6 bases). This CDR3 spans 17 amino acids. Trimming pared 1 base from V and 4 bases from J, leaving 18 bases between. CDR1 and CDR2 (germline): KGHSH, LQKENI.

Turning to this clonotype: The germline gene is not matched at one end of the junction; a read error may be the cause. The CDR3 spells CASCLAGLAVPTDTQYF. CDR3 bases: TGTGCCAGCTGTTTAGCCGGGCTAGCGGTCCCCACAGATACGCAGTATTTT. The gene calls are TRBV12-3 or TRBV12-4 and TRBJ2-3, with 7 bases matching TRBD2. CDR3 length: 17 residues.

This sequence joins TRBV7-2 and TRBJ2-3, with 9 bases that match TRBD2. The germline gives CDR1 SGHTA, CDR2 FQGNSA. CDR3 length: 17 amino acids. V shed 0 bases and J 0 bases; nucleotides not matched to a gene: 4. CDR3 sequence: CASSLAGLAPSTDTQYF. CDR3 DNA: TGTGCCAGCAGCTTAGCGGGACTAGCTCCTAGCACAGATACGCAGTATTTT.